The 25 T cell receptor beta chains reported below all come from one sample, sequenced in a study of graft-versus-host responses after intestinal transplantation. Tissue processing of the graft released intraepithelial and lamina propria lymphocytes from it. TCRdb keeps only in-frame clones here, not all; method: immunoSEQ multiplex PCR. Here the sample spans over 7,500 clones, almost 70% being singletons. The input for sequencing was ileum tissue, taken 450 to 470 days after transplant. The receptors derive from a human patient who received an intestinal transplant, so some T cells may come from the graft donor.

This clone was recorded once. The chain recombines TRBV7-2 with TRBJ2-2, with D tentatively TRBD1 (6 bases). V shed 4 bases and J shed 5 bases, with 11 bases lying between them. The CDR3 covers 14 residues. CDR1 is SGHTA, CDR2 FQGNSA, per germline. This chain's CDR3 is CASSSGHRTGELFF. In DNA, the CDR3 is TGTGCCAGCAGCTCGGGACACCGAACCGGGGAGCTGTTTTTT.

As DNA, the CDR3 is TGTGCCAGCAGTTTAGGACGTAGTTACGAGCAGTACGTC. Translated, it gives CASSLGRSYEQYV. The chain is built from TRBV6-6 and TRBJ2-7; no definite D call. CDR3 size: 13 residues. The germline gives CDR1 MNHNY, CDR2 SVGAGI (reference sequence). The V gene lost 4 bases and the J gene lost 4 bases, with 11 bases spanning the gap.

In the case of this clone: Relative to the germline gene, one junction end is altered; a read error may explain this. The chain couples TRBV15 to TRBJ2-7; TRBD1 matches at 8 bases. The germline gives CDR1 LNHNV, CDR2 YYDKDF (reference sequence). CDR3 length: 13 amino acids. CDR3 sequence reads: CATSGEQGDEQYF. CDR3 DNA: TGTGCCACCAGCGGAGAACAGGGGGACGAGCAGTACTTC.

V gene TRBV2 combines with J gene TRBJ1-2; D is perhaps TRBD1 (5 bases). Trimming removed 7 bases from V and 7 bases from J, with 22 bases in between. Germline V gene data show CDR1 as SNHLY and CDR2 as FYNNEI. The CDR3 runs 15 residues. CDR3 nucleotides: TGTGCCAGCACCAGGACGCCGACCCAGGGTTCTGGCTACACCTTC. This gives the protein CASTRTPTQGSGYTF.

The chain employs TRBV9 and TRBJ2-7, with unresolved D. The CDR3 consists of 14 residues. Germline V lookup: CDR1 SGDLS, CDR2 YYNGEE. V was pared by 0 bases and J by 3 bases, with 10 bases between. For the CDR3, the DNA is TGTGCCAGCAGCGTAGGGTGGGGAAACTACGAGCAGTACTTC. Amino acids: CASSVGWGNYEQYF. The whole variable domain, filled in from reference TRBV9 and TRBJ2-7, reads DSGVTQTPKHLITATGQRVTLRCSPRSGDLSVYWYQQSLDQGLQFLIQYYNGEERAKGNILERFSAQQFPDLHSELNLSSLELGDSALYFCASSVGWGNYEQYFGPGTRLTVT.

The J gene is TRBJ2-1, the V gene TRBV25-1; 9 bases align to TRBD2. CDR1 and CDR2 (germline): MGHDK, SYGVNS. V dropped 2 bases and J dropped 6; count of bases not matched to a gene: 5. The CDR3 sequence is 15 residues long. DNA for the CDR3: TGTGCCAGCAGTGAACTAGCGGGGACGTCCAATGAGCAGTTCTTC. Its protein is CASSELAGTSNEQFF.

This clone rates as medium-sized (0.01 to 0.1%). This chain connects TRBV7-9 to TRBJ2-1; D unclear. V lost 1 base, J lost 8 bases, and 15 bases lay in between. The V gene's germline CDR1 is SEHNR and CDR2 FQNEAQ (reference sequence). The CDR3 spans 15 residues. Here the CDR3 reads CASSLGSTREDEQFF. The CDR3 nucleotides are TGTGCCAGCAGCTTAGGTTCCACCAGAGAAGATGAGCAGTTCTTC.

On this clone itself: The germline gene is not matched at one end of the junction; a read error may be the cause. CDR3 amino acids: CSVEGGGSYNEQFF. Here the CDR3 DNA reads TGCAGCGTGGAAGGAGGGGGGTCCTACAATGAGCAGTTCTTC. The V and J genes are TRBV29-1 and TRBJ2-1; the D gene could be TRBD1 or TRBD2 (6 bases each). The germline V gene has CDR1 SQVTM and CDR2 ANQGSEA. This CDR3 has 14 amino acids.

The chain joins TRBV19 to TRBJ2-3; D remains unclear. CDR1 and CDR2 (germline): LNHDA, SQIVND (reference sequence). The CDR3 is 14 residues long. The V end was cut by 1 base, the J end by 4 bases, with 9 bases between. The CDR3 loop is CASSIVKGADTQYF. The DNA for the CDR3 is TGTGCCAGTAGTATAGTAAAGGGCGCAGATACGCAGTATTTT.

J is TRBJ1-5 and V is TRBV28, with TRBD1 matching 9 bases. V was clipped by 6 bases and J by 9 bases; unmatched bases: 18. Germline values: CDR1 MDHEN, CDR2 SYDVKM. There are 17 residues in the CDR3. The CDR3 DNA is TGTGCCAGCAGCCCCGGGACAGGGTTTCCTGAAGGGAGGCCCCAGCATTTT. It is translated as CASSPGTGFPEGRPQHF.

The chain has TRBV5-6 and TRBJ2-1; D remains ambiguous. V dropped 0 bases and J dropped 8 bases, with 6 bases sitting between them. Germline V lookup: CDR1 SGHDT, CDR2 YYEEEE. The CDR3 is 12 residues long. CDR3 amino acids: CASSLGGYEQFF. The CDR3 bases are TGTGCCAGCAGCTTGGGGGGTTATGAGCAGTTCTTC.

By sample share, this clone is medium-sized. DNA of the CDR3: TGCGCCAGCGGGAAACGGGATGGCTCCTACGAGCAGTACGTC. Translated: CASGKRDGSYEQYV. This chain joins TRBV23-1 and TRBJ2-7, with D maybe TRBD2 (5 bases). TRBV23-1 is an ORF for which the function is uncertain. Between the trimmed V and J ends, which lost 8 bases and 0 bases, there was a span of 14 bases. This CDR3 comprises 14 residues.

CDR3 sequence: CASSEIGGNYNEQFF. Here the CDR3 DNA reads TGTGCCAGCAGCGAGATCGGGGGAAACTACAATGAGCAGTTCTTC. J is TRBJ2-1 and V is TRBV11-2, with a weak D call TRBD2 (6 bases). Germline CDR1 SGHAT, CDR2 FQNNGV. V was cut by 5 bases and J by 3 bases, with 14 bases left in between. The CDR3 is 15 residues long.

This clone was seen a few times. V and J are TRBV28 and TRBJ1-2; D unresolved. Germline CDR1 reads MDHEN; CDR2 reads SYDVKM. The CDR3 is 14 residues long. Trimming removed 1 base from V and 2 bases from J, with 8 bases in between. CDR3 DNA sequence: TGTGCCAGCAGTTTATCCCTGCAAAACTATGGCTACACCTTC. Translated: CASSLSLQNYGYTF.

The rearrangement uses TRBV27 and TRBJ1-1; 9 nucleotides agree with TRBD1. The germline gives CDR1 MNHEY, CDR2 SMNVEV (reference sequence). This CDR3 comprises 14 residues. V shed 0 bases and J 6 bases; nucleotides not matched to a gene: 2. This CDR3 reads CASSLSQGAPEAFF. DNA of the CDR3: TGTGCCAGCAGTTTATCACAGGGGGCCCCTGAAGCTTTCTTT.

This clone was detected a few times. The chain couples TRBV9 to TRBJ2-5; no clear D gene. Trimming removed 4 bases from V and 2 bases from J, with 12 bases in between. The CDR3 is made up of 14 amino acids. CDR1 is SGDLS, CDR2 YYNGEE, per germline. The CDR3 sequence: CASSLNRAQETQYF. DNA for the CDR3: TGTGCCAGCAGCCTAAATAGGGCTCAAGAGACCCAGTACTTC.

This clone has just a few counts. The chain combines TRBV27 with TRBJ2-1; 10 bases align to TRBD2. Germline V gene lookup returns CDR1 MNHEY and CDR2 SMNVEV (reference sequence). The J segment lost 4 bases and the V segment lost 0 bases, leaving 3 bases of the junction unmatched. The CDR3 consists of 16 residues. CDR3 sequence reads: CASSLSSGGAYNEQFF. Written as DNA, the CDR3 is TGTGCCAGCAGTTTATCGAGCGGGGGGGCGTACAATGAGCAGTTCTTC.

This rearrangement joins TRBV18 to TRBJ1-5; 8 nucleotides match TRBD1. J gave up 1 base and V 3 bases, and 2 bases lay outside the gene matches. Germline V gives CDR1 KGHSH, CDR2 LQKENI. The CDR3 consists of 15 residues. CDR3 in amino acids: CASSPRGRSNQPQHF. CDR3 sequence (DNA): TGTGCCAGCTCACCCAGGGGGCGAAGCAATCAGCCCCAGCATTTT.

This chain links TRBV7-2 with TRBJ2-2; no firm D call. The CDR3 is made up of 15 amino acids. V lost 6 bases and J 4 bases, leaving 15 bases between the germline ends. CDR1 and CDR2 (germline): SGHTA, FQGNSA. CDR3 sequence: CASSITLDSTGELFF. The CDR3 DNA follows: TGTGCCAGCAGTATAACACTCGACTCCACCGGGGAGCTGTTTTTT.

This chain joins TRBV7-8 and TRBJ2-7; D may be TRBD1 (5 bases). V was shortened by 4 bases and J by 1 base, with 17 bases between the two germline ends. In germline, CDR1 is SGHVS, CDR2 FQNEAQ. The CDR3 has 16 residues. The CDR3, as DNA: TGTGCCAGCAGCTCAACAAGACAGATAGAGTCCTACGAGCAGTACGTC. This gives the protein CASSSTRQIESYEQYV.

The V gene is TRBV2, the J gene TRBJ1-6; 7 bases map to TRBD1. The CDR3 totals 14 residues. Germline values: CDR1 SNHLY, CDR2 FYNNEI. Unmatched junction bases numbered 4, after V lost 2 bases and J lost 9 bases. CDR3 nucleotides: TGTGCCAGCAGTGAACCCCACAGGGGTTCACCCCTCCACTTT. It specifies CASSEPHRGSPLHF.

V usage is TRBV5-4 and J usage is TRBJ2-6; tentatively, D is TRBD1 or TRBD2 (5 bases each). V was clipped by 2 bases and J by 2 bases, with 8 bases between them. The CDR3 spans 15 residues. The germline CDR1 and CDR2 sequences are SGHNT and YYREEE (reference sequence). The CDR3 protein is CASSFRGAGANVLTF. In DNA, the CDR3 is TGTGCCAGCAGCTTTAGAGGGGCTGGGGCCAACGTCCTGACTTTC.

The chain carries TRBV7-8 and TRBJ2-5; the match to TRBD1 covers 7 bases. The trim removed 1 base at V and 5 bases at J, leaving 16 bases unmatched. The CDR3 extends over 18 amino acids. Per the germline V gene, CDR1 is SGHVS and CDR2 is FQNEAQ. CDR3 protein: CASSLGSSFPDRPETQYF. The CDR3 DNA sequence: TGTGCCAGCAGCTTAGGATCTTCCTTCCCGGACAGGCCGGAGACCCAGTACTTC.

The chain recombines TRBV19 with TRBJ1-1; possible D gene TRBD1, 5 bases. Germline-derived CDR1 and CDR2 are LNHDA and SQIVND (reference sequence). The CDR3 length is 14 residues. Trimming took 5 bases from V and 1 from J, leaving 11 bases between them. CDR3 amino acids: CASSSGLQNTEAFF. Here the CDR3 DNA reads TGTGCCAGTAGTTCGGGGCTGCAGAACACTGAAGCTTTCTTT. The complete variable domain, with remaining parts taken from reference TRBV19 and TRBJ1-1, reads DGGITQSPKYLFRKEGQNVTLSCEQNLNHDAMYWYRQDPGQGLRLIYYSQIVNDFQKGDIAEGYSVSREKKESFPLTVTSAQKNPTAFYLCASSSGLQNTEAFFGQGTRLTVV.

The V gene is TRBV5-1, the J gene TRBJ1-1; D is uncertain. Trimming stripped 0 bases from V and 3 bases from J, with 15 bases between. Germline V gives CDR1 SGHRS, CDR2 YFSETQ. The CDR3 totals 16 residues. The CDR3 spells CASSLVDLLLDTEAFF. The CDR3 nucleotides are TGCGCCAGCAGCTTGGTCGACCTCCTCCTGGACACTGAAGCTTTCTTT.